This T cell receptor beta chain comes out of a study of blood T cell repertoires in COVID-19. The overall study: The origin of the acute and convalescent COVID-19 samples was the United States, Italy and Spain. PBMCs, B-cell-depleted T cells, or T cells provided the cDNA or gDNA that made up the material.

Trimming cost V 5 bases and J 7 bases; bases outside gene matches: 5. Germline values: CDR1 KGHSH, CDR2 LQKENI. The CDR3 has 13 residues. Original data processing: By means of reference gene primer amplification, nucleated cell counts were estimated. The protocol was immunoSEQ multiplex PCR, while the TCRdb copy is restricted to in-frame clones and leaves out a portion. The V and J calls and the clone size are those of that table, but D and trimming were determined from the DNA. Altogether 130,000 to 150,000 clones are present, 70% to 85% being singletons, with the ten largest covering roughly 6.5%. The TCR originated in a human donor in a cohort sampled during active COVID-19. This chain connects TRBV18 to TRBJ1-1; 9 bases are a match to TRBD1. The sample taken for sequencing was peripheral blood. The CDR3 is CASSSGQGYEAFF. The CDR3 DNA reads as TGTGCCAGCTCATCCGGACAGGGGTATGAAGCTTTCTTT.